The T cell receptor (beta chain) described here comes from a study of blood T cell repertoires in COVID-19. About the research overall: PBMCs, B-cell-depleted T cells, or T cells provided the cDNA or gDNA that made up the material.

The CDR3 extends over 16 amino acids. The ends were cut back, 3 bases at V and 2 bases at J, with 14 bases in the middle. CDR1 is KGHSH, CDR2 LQKENI, per germline. The sample holds one count of this clone. Profiled with immunoSEQ multiplex PCR; TCRdb holds only in-frame clones, not every one. The profile shows 200,000 to 250,000 clones, approximately 80% of them singletons. This TCR came from a woman of 80 years or more with acute or convalescent COVID-19. The sample was peripheral blood. The chain combines TRBV18 with TRBJ1-3; D is undetermined. CDR3 sequence: CASSPERQAPGNTIYF. CDR3 coding DNA: TGTGCCAGCTCACCCGAACGGCAGGCCCCTGGAAACACCATATATTTT.